Each of the 18 T cell receptor beta chains below was sequenced from the same sample in a study of blood T cell repertoires in COVID-19. Libraries were prepared by immunoSEQ multiplex PCR; TCRdb keeps only in-frame clonotypes and omits some of them. Of roughly 80,000 clones detected, approximately 80% appear once; the ten largest clones hold approximately 6.2%. Input material: peripheral blood. These receptors all stem from a man aged 60 to 75 with active or convalescent COVID-19.

The V call is TRBV6-5, the J call TRBJ1-2; 9 bases align to TRBD1. V dropped 5 bases and J dropped 8; count of bases not matched to a gene: 6. This CDR3 contains 13 residues. CDR1 and CDR2 from the germline V gene are MNHEY and SVGAGI. The DNA for the CDR3 is TGTGCCAGCAGTCGAACAGGGGGCGGGGGCTACACCTTC. This encodes CASSRTGGGGYTF.

The rearrangement joins TRBV19 to TRBJ2-3, with 11 positions matching TRBD2. The CDR3 runs 11 residues. Germline lookup yields CDR1 LNHDA and CDR2 SQIVND (reference sequence). With V trimmed by 8 bases and J by 14 bases, 6 bases remained unmatched. In nucleotides, the CDR3 is TGTGCCAGTTTAGCGGGGGGGCCGTTGTATTTT. Amino acid sequence: CASLAGGPLYF. Supplemented by reference TRBV19 and TRBJ2-3, the full variable domain reads DGGITQSPKYLFRKEGQNVTLSCEQNLNHDAMYWYRQDPGQGLRLIYYSQIVNDFQKGDIAEGYSVSREKKESFPLTVTSAQKNPTAFYLCASLAGGPLYFGPGTRLTVL.

The J gene is TRBJ1-3, the V gene TRBV30; D perhaps matches TRBD1 (5 bases). Germline CDR1 reads GTSNPN; CDR2 reads SVGIG (reference sequence). The CDR3 has 15 amino acids. V lost 2 bases to trimming and J lost 0 bases, with 11 bases between them. CDR3 region: CAWSTGLNSGNTIYF. The CDR3, as DNA: TGTGCCTGGAGTACGGGACTGAACTCTGGAAACACCATATATTTT. Full variable domain (missing parts from reference TRBV30 and TRBJ1-3): SQTIHQWPATLVQPVGSPLSLECTVEGTSNPNLYWYRQAAGRGLQLLFYSVGIGQISSEVPQNLSASRPQDRQFILSSKKLLLSDSGFYLCAWSTGLNSGNTIYFGEGSWLTVV.

The chain is built from TRBV3-1 (or the pseudogene TRBV3-2) and TRBJ1-1; TRBD1 is a possible D gene (5 bases). Germline V gene sequence: CDR1 LGHDT, CDR2 YNNKEL (reference sequence). With 4 bases removed from V and 0 bases from J, the gap between germline ends came to 9 bases. The CDR3 loop spans 14 amino acids. CDR3 bases: TGTGCCAGCAGCCCGACAGCGATGAACACTGAAGCTTTCTTT. This codes for CASSPTAMNTEAFF.

The rearrangement links TRBV19 to TRBJ1-4, with 9 bases aligning to TRBD1. The CDR3 loop spans 13 amino acids. V gave up 7 bases and J gave up 8 bases; unmatched junction bases: 5. Per germline, CDR1 LNHDA and CDR2 SQIVND (reference sequence). The CDR3 is CASMGQGAEKLFF. DNA of the CDR3: TGTGCCAGTATGGGACAGGGCGCCGAAAAACTGTTTTTT.

The chain recombines TRBV6-6 with TRBJ2-7; TRBD2 matches at 8 bases. CDR1 is MNHNY, CDR2 SVGAGI, per germline (reference sequence). The CDR3 is made up of 13 amino acids. The junction had 7 bases not matched to a gene; V was cut back by 5 bases and J by 7 bases. The chain's CDR3 is CASSPIAGREQYF. CDR3 nucleotides: TGTGCCAGCAGTCCTATAGCGGGACGGGAGCAGTACTTC.

This clone was seen once. The chain couples TRBV19 to TRBJ2-7; 11 nucleotides line up with TRBD2. There are 14 residues in the CDR3. V was clipped by 2 bases and J by 3 bases; unmatched bases: 0. The germline gives CDR1 LNHDA, CDR2 SQIVND (reference sequence). CDR3 amino acids: CASSITSGGYEQYF. The DNA of the CDR3 is TGTGCCAGTAGTATAACTAGCGGGGGCTACGAGCAGTACTTC.

This chain connects TRBV7-8 to TRBJ1-5, with TRBD1 as a possible D gene (5 bases). The germline V and J ends were trimmed by 0 bases and 6 bases, with 12 bases remaining between them. Looked up from germline, CDR1 is SGHVS and CDR2 is FQNEAQ. The CDR3 runs to 15 residues. CDR3 protein: CASSLALRGSQPQHF. The CDR3 region has the DNA TGTGCCAGCAGCTTAGCGCTAAGGGGTAGTCAGCCCCAGCATTTT.

A word on this clone: Relative to the germline gene, one junction end is altered; a read error may explain this. The rearrangement joins TRBV24-1 to TRBJ1-5; D unclear. The germline V gene encodes CDR1 KGHDR and CDR2 SFDVKD. This CDR3 has 10 residues. The CDR3 nucleotides are TGTGCCACCTTCCCCTTAGACGGGGTTTTT. It translates to CATFPLDGVF.

The rearrangement joins TRBV15 to TRBJ2-7; 8 bases match TRBD2. Germline assignment: CDR1 LNHNV and CDR2 YYDKDF (reference sequence). The CDR3 has 15 amino acids. V trimming: 2 bases; J trimming: 3 bases; junction bases outside the gene matches: 6. CDR3 bases: TGTGCCACCAGCAGACCCGGGACTAGAGGCTACGAGCAGTACTTC. This codes for CATSRPGTRGYEQYF.

The rearrangement uses TRBV4-2 and TRBJ2-1; D remains unclear. Germline V CDR1 and CDR2: LGHNA, YNFKEQ. V gave up 0 bases and J gave up 0 bases, with 9 bases separating them. CDR3 length equals 16 residues. The CDR3 is CASSQDPASSYNEQFF. The CDR3 coding sequence is TGTGCCAGCAGCCAAGACCCGGCTAGCTCCTACAATGAGCAGTTCTTC.

The CDR3 DNA follows: TGTGCCAGCAGTTCTGTCGGGGAGCTGTTTTTT. Its protein product is CASSSVGELFF. The chain combines TRBV14 with TRBJ2-2; D is ambiguous. This CDR3 spans 11 amino acids. Germline CDR1 reads SGHDN; CDR2 reads FVKESK. With 6 bases removed from V and 7 bases from J, the gap between germline ends came to 6 bases.

This sequence joins TRBV4-3 and TRBJ2-3, with 8 bases lining up with TRBD2. This CDR3 spans 14 amino acids. Germline CDR1 reads LGHNA; CDR2 reads YSLEER. V was clipped by 0 bases and J by 5 bases; unmatched bases: 1. The chain's CDR3 is CASSQDRGGDTQYF. CDR3 DNA: TGCGCCAGCAGCCAAGACCGGGGGGGAGATACGCAGTATTTT.

The chain uses TRBV29-1 and TRBJ2-7; TRBD2 aligns across 11 bases. The germline gives CDR1 SQVTM, CDR2 ANQGSEA. V lost 1 base to trimming and J lost 0 bases; unmatched junction nucleotides: 5. This CDR3 has 16 residues. This CDR3 reads CSVEGPSGGNSYEQYF. The CDR3 nucleotides are TGCAGCGTTGAAGGCCCTAGCGGGGGGAACTCCTACGAGCAGTACTTC.

The chain is built from TRBV6-5 and TRBJ2-7; possibly TRBD1 for D (5 bases). CDR3 length: 15 residues. Germline loops: CDR1 MNHEY, CDR2 SVGAGI. V was cut by 5 bases and J by 0 bases, with 14 bases left in between. The CDR3 region has the DNA TGTGCCAGCAGTCACCGTAGGGGTCTCTCCTACGAGCAGTACTTC. This sequence encodes CASSHRRGLSYEQYF.

The chain has TRBV10-3 and TRBJ2-2; 9 bases are a match to TRBD2. Germline V gene lookup returns CDR1 ENHRY and CDR2 SYGVKD. The trim removed 8 bases at V and 3 bases at J, leaving 4 bases unmatched. CDR3 length: 14 residues. In nucleotides, the CDR3 is TGTGCCATCGGACTAGCGCGCCACACCGGGGAGCTGTTTTTT. It translates to CAIGLARHTGELFF.

The chain recombines TRBV19 with TRBJ1-2, with D perhaps matching TRBD1 (6 bases). The CDR3 runs to 15 residues. V shed 4 bases and J shed 4 bases, with 16 bases lying between them. Germline values: CDR1 LNHDA, CDR2 SQIVND (reference sequence). The CDR3 DNA follows: TGTGCCAGTAGTACCTCGGGACATCCTGCCTATGGCTACACCTTC. Translating gives CASSTSGHPAYGYTF.

The V and J genes are TRBV5-4 and TRBJ2-2, with D perhaps matching TRBD2 (6 bases). The germline V and J ends were trimmed by 4 bases and 7 bases, with 23 bases remaining between them. The CDR3 totals 17 residues. Germline CDR1 reads SGHNT; CDR2 reads YYREEE (reference sequence). This chain's CDR3 is CASSPVGGIRRGGELFF. The CDR3 nucleotides read TGTGCCAGCAGCCCTGTTGGGGGGATCCGGAGGGGCGGGGAGCTGTTTTTT.